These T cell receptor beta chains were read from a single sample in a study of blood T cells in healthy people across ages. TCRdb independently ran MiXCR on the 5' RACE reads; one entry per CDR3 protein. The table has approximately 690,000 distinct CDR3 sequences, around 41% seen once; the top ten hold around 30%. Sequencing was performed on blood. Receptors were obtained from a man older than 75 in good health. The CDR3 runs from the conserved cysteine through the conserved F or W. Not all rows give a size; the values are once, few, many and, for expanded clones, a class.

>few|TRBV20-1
CSASGRFQETQYF
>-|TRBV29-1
CNVEDPGQVIYGYTF
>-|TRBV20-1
CSARTEVSYEQYF
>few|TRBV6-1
CASSEAGKDYGYTF
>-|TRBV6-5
CASSQKSGELFF
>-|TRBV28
CASSPPGLAAGDDEQFF
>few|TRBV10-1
CASSDGQGVQYF
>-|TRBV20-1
CSVRTGGKNEQYF
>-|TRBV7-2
CASSLVDSIRYF
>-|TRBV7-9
CASSLLRRASGRYNEQFF
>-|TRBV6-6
CASSYPTGGDYNEQFF
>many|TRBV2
CASSVDKGGYGYTF
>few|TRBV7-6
CASNRAGETQYF
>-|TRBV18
CASSPTMNRRETQYF
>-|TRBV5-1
CASSLAGGSPYEQYF
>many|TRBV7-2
CASSLGTWDIQYF
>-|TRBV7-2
CASSFAGGRRETQYF
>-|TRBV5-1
CASSWGSGGTQETQYF
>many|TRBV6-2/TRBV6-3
CATRALAGYSYNEQYF
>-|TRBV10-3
CAIRGDPGNTEAFF
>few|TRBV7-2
CASSPDRGHDGYTF
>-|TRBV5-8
CASSLVTGAGGANVLTF
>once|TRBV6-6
CASRSPETQFF
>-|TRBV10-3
CAISDGRGNQETQYF
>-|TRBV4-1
CASSQAATGYEQYF
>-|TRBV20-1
CSAWPNRVVETQYF
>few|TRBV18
CASSLRTGVGEQYF
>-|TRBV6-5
CASSYSPASGELFF
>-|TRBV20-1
CSAREPWEAGDYEQYF
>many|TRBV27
CASNPGWETQYF
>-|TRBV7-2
CASSFKGSNTIYF
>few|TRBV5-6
CASTNLGGRGAYEQYF
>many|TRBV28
CASSLGIHYEQYF
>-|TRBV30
CAGASGGAEDDQYF